This TCR beta chain appears in the sequencing data of a study of T cell clusters in autoimmune cytopenias. Whole-study findings and limits: No cluster-lack signature appeared between secondary cytopenia and chronic lymphocytic leukemia patients, apparently due to lymphoma masking.

Multiplex touch-down PCR amplified TRB using TRB-A and TRB-B pools in one tube. TCRdb reprocessed the multiplex PCR reads and keeps a single row for each CDR3 protein, giving no DNA. The ten most abundant clones cover 15% of a sample with over 4,500 distinct CDR3 sequences. A word on this clonotype: Its target is unknown.

TRB amplification used approximately 270 ng of peripheral blood genomic DNA. Per germline, CDR1 ENHRY and CDR2 SYGVKD. The CDR3 totals 14 residues. Another study also made use of these data, one on T cell repertoires in aging, cancer and after chemotherapy. That report adds: No conclusions about immunological memory after chemotherapy can be drawn from the repertoire data.

This chain links TRBV10-3 with TRBJ2-5; TCRdb's D call, TRBD1, is unchecked because there is no DNA. Source material: peripheral blood. This receptor was obtained from a human donor in good health. The CDR3 reads CAISLGQGRQTQYF.